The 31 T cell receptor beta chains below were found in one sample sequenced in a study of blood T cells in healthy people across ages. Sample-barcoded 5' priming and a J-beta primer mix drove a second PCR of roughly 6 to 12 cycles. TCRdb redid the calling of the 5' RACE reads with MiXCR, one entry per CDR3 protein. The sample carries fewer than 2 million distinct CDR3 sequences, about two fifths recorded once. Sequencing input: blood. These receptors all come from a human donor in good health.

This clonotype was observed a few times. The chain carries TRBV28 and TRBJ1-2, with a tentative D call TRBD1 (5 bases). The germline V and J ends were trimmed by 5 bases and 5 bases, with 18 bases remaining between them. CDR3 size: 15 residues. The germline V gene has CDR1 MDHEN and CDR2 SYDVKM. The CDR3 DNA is TGTGCCAGCAGTCGAAACGGCGCAGGGCTATATGGCTACACCTTC. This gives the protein CASSRNGAGLYGYTF.

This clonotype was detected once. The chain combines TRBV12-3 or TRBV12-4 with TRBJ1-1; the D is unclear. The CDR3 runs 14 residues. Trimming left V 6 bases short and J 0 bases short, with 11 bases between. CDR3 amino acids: CASRRGVVNTEAFF. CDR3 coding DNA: TGTGCCAGCAGGAGAGGTGTAGTGAACACTGAAGCTTTCTTT.

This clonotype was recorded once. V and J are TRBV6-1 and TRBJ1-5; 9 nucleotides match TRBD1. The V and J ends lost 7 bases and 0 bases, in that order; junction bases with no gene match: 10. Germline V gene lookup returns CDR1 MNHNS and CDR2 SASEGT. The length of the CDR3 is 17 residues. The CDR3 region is CASKPGQGPYSNQPQHF. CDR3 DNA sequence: TGTGCCAGCAAACCGGGACAGGGACCATATAGCAATCAGCCCCAGCATTTT.

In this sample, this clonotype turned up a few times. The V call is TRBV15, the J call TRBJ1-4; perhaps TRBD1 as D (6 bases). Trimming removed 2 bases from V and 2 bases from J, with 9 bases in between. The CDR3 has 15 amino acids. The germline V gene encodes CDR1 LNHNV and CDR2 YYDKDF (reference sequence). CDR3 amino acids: CATSRHTGTNEKLFF. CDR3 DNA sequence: TGTGCCACCAGCAGACACACAGGGACTAATGAAAAACTGTTTTTT.

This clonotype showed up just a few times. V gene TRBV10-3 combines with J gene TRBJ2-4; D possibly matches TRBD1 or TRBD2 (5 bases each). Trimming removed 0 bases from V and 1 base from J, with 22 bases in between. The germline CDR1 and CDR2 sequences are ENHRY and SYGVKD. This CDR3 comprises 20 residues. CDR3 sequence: CAISESGGATLARAKNIQYF. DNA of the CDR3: TGTGCCATCAGTGAGTCTGGGGGTGCTACGCTTGCTCGGGCCAAAAACATTCAGTACTTC.

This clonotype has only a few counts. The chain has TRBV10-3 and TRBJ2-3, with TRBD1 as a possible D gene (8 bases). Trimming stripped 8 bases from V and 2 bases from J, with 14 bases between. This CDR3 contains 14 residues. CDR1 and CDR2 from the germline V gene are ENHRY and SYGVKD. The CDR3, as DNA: TGTGCCATCGGGGGGGACAGGTACACAGATACGCAGTATTTT. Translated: CAIGGDRYTDTQYF.

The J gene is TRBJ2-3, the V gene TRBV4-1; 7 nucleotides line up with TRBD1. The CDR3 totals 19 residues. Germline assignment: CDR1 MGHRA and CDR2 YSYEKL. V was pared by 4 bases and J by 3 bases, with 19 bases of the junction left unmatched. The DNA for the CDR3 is TGCGCCAGCAGCCCCCGACAGGGTAGGAGTAGATGGGGGACAGATACGCAGTATTTT. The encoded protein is CASSPRQGRSRWGTDTQYF.

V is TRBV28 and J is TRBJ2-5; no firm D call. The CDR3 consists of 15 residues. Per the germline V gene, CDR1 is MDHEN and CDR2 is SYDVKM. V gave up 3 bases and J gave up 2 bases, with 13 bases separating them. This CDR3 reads CASSLPGIFQETQYF. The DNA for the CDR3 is TGTGCCAGCAGTTTGCCAGGTATCTTTCAAGAGACCCAGTACTTC.

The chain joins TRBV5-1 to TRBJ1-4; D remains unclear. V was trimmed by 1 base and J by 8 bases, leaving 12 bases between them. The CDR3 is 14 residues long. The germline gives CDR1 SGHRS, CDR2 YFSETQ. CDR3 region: CASSLRLGREKLFF. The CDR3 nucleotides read TGCGCCAGCAGCTTGAGATTGGGGAGAGAAAAACTGTTTTTT.

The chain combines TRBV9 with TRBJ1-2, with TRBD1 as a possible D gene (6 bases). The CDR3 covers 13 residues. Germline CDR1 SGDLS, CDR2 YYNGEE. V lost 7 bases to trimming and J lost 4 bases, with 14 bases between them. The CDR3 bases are TGTGCCAGCGGCCCCAGGGGTAGCTATGGCTACACCTTC. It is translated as CASGPRGSYGYTF.

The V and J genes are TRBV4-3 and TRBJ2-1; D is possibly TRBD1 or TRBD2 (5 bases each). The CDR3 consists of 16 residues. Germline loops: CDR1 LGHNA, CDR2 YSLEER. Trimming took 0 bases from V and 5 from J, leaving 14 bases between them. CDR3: CASSQEEGFFDNEQFF. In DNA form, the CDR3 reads TGCGCCAGCAGCCAAGAAGAGGGGTTCTTCGACAATGAGCAGTTCTTC.

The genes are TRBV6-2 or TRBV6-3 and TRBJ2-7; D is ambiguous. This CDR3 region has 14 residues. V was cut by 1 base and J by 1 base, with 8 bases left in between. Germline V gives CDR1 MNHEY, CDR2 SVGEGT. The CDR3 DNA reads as TGTGCCAGCAGTTACTGGGAAGGATCCTACGAGCAGTACTTC. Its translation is CASSYWEGSYEQYF.

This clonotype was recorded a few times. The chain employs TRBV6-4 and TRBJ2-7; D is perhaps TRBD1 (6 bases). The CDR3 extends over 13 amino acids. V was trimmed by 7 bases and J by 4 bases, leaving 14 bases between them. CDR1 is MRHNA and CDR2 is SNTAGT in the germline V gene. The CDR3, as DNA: TGTGCCAGCACGCGGACAGTCGTTTACGAGCAGTACTTC. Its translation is CASTRTVVYEQYF.

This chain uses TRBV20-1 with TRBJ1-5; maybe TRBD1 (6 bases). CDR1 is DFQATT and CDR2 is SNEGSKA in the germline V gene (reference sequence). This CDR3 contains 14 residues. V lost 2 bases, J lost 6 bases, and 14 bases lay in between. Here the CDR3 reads CSARSTGSGQPQHF. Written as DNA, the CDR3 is TGCAGTGCTAGAAGTACAGGGTCGGGTCAGCCCCAGCATTTT.

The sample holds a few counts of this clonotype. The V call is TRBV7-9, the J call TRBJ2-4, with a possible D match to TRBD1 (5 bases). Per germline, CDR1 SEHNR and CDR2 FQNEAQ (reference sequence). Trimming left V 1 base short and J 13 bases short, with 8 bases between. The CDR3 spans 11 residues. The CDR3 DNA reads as TGTGCCAGCAGCTTAGGACAGATGCAGTACTTC. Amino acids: CASSLGQMQYF.

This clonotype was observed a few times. CDR3 residues: CASSYSERGTDYGYTF. The DNA of the CDR3 is TGTGCCAGCAGTTACTCGGAAAGGGGGACAGACTATGGCTACACCTTC. This rearrangement joins TRBV6-2 or TRBV6-3 to TRBJ1-2; 7 bases match TRBD1. Trimming at V came to 0 bases and at J to 3 bases, leaving 7 bases not matched to a gene. Germline V gene lookup returns CDR1 MNHEY and CDR2 SVGEGT. CDR3 size: 16 residues.

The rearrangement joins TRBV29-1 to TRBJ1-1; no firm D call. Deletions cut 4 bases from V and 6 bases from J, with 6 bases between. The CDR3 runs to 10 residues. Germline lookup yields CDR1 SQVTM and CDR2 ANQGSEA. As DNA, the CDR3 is TGCAGCGTTGTAAAGGCTGAAGCTTTCTTT. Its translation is CSVVKAEAFF.

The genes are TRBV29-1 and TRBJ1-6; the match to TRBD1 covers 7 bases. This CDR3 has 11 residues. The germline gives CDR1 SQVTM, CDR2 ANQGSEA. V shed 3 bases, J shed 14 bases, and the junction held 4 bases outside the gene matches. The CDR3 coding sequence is TGCAGCGTTGAGCGGACAGGAGCCCTCCACTTT. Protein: CSVERTGALHF.

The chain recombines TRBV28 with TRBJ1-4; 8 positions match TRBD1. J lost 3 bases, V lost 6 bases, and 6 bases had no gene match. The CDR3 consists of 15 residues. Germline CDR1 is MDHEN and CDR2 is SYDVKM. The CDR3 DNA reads TGTGCCAGCAGGGCAGGGGGCGCGGCTAATGAAAAACTGTTTTTT. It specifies CASRAGGAANEKLFF.

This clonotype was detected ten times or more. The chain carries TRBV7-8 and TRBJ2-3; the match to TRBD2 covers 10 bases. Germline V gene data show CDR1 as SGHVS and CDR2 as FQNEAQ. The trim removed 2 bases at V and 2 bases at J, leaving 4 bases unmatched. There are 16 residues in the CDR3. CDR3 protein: CASSLIAGGLTDTQYF. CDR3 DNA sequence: TGTGCCAGCAGCTTAATAGCGGGGGGTCTCACAGATACGCAGTATTTT.

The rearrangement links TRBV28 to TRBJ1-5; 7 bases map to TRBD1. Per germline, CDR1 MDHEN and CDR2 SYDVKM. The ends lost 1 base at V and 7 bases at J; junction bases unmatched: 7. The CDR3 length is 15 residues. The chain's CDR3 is CASSLFGQGDQPQHF. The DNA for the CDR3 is TGTGCCAGCAGTTTATTTGGCCAGGGGGACCAGCCCCAGCATTTT.

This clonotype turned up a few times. CDR3 sequence: CASSLDSSRYEQYF. The CDR3 nucleotides are TGTGCCAGCAGCTTGGACAGCTCCCGCTACGAGCAGTACTTC. The rearrangement links TRBV7-2 to TRBJ2-7, with a weak D call TRBD1 (6 bases). Germline CDR1 is SGHTA and CDR2 is FQGNSA. The CDR3 is made up of 14 amino acids. The V and J ends lost 3 bases and 3 bases respectively, with 12 bases between them.

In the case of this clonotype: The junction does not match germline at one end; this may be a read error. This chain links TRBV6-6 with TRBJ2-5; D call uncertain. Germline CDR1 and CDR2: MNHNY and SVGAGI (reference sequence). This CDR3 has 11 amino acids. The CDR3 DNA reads TGTGCCAGCAGTTACCGGTCCGAGCAGCACTTC. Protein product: CASSYRSEQHF.

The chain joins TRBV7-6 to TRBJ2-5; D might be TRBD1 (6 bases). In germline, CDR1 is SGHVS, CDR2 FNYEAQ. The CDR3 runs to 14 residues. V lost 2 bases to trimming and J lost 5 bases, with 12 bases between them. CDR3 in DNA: TGTGCCAGCAGCTTATTGCAGGGGTCCGAGACCCAGTACTTC. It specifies CASSLLQGSETQYF.

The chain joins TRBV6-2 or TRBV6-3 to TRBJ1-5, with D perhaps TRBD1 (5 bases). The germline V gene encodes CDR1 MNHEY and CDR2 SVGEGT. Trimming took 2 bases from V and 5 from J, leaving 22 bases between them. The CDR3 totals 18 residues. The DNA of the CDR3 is TGTGCCAGCAGTTACCTCCTAGGACGCGCGGGGGATGATCAGCCCCAGCATTTT. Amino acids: CASSYLLGRAGDDQPQHF.

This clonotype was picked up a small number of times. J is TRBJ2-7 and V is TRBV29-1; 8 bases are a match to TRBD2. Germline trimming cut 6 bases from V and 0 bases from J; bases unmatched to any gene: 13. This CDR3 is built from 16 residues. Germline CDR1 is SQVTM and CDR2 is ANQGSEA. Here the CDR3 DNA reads TGCAGCGTGGCCCCCGAGAGCGGGGGAGTCTCCTACGAGCAGTACTTC. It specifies CSVAPESGGVSYEQYF.

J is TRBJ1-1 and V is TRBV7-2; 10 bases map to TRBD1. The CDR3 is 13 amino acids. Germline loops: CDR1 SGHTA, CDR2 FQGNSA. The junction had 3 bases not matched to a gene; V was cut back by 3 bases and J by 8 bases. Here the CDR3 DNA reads TGTGCCAGCAGCTTGGACAGGGGGATGGAAGCTTTCTTT. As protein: CASSLDRGMEAFF.

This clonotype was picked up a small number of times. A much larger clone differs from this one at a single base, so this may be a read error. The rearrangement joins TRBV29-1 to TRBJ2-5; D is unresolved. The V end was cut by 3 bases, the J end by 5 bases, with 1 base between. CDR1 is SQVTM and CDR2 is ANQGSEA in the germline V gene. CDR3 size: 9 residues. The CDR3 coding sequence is TGCAGCGTTGACGAGACCCAGTACTTC. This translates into CSVDETQYF. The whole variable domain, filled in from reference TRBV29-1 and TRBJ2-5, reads SAVISQKPSRDICQRGTSLTIQCQVDSQVTMMFWYRQQPGQSLTLIATANQGSEATYESGFVIDKFPISRPNLTFSTLTVSNMSPEDSSIYLCSVDETQYFGPGTRLLVL.

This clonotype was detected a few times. The CDR3 loop reads CSAEGTDSNQPQHF. The CDR3 nucleotides read TGCAGTGCCGAGGGGACAGATAGCAATCAGCCCCAGCATTTT. The V and J genes are TRBV20-1 and TRBJ1-5, with TRBD1 identical over 7 bases. Per the germline V gene, CDR1 is DFQATT and CDR2 is SNEGSKA (reference sequence). The length of the CDR3 is 14 residues. V lost 6 bases and J lost 0; bases outside the gene matches: 5.

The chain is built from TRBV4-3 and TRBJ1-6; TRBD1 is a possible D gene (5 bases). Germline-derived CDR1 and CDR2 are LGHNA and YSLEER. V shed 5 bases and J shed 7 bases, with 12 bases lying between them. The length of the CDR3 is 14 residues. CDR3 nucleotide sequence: TGCGCCAGCAGCAACCCGGGACCCAATTCACCCCTCCACTTT. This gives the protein CASSNPGPNSPLHF.

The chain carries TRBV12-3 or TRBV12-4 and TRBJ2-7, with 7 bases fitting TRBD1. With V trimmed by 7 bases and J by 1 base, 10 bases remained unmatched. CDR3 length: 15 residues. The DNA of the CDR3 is TGTGCCAGCACTGGGGACAGCCGTTCTTCCTACGAGCAGTACTTC. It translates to CASTGDSRSSYEQYF.